A selection of T cell receptor beta chains follows, all from one sample in a study of CD8+ T cells in alopecia areata. Assay: immunoSEQ multiplex PCR; the TCRdb copy retains only in-frame clones and omits some. The table shows 110,000 or so clones, with approximately 58% occurring only once. Sequenced sample: CD4+ T cells sorted from blood. The receptors originated from a human donor in good health. The CDR3 runs from the conserved cysteine through the conserved F or W. A D gene is named only where the DNA matches it firmly. Rows give clone size only sometimes, using once, few, many, or a class for an expanded clone.

D gene,J gene,V gene,clone size,CDR3 protein,CDR3 DNA
-,TRBJ2-3,TRBV29-1,-,CSAGVGTDTQYF,TGCAGCGCGGGGGTCGGCACAGATACGCAGTATTTT
-,TRBJ2-2,TRBV5-1,-,CASSWGDSLTGELFF,TGCGCCAGCAGCTGGGGGGACAGCCTCACCGGGGAGCTGTTTTTT
-,TRBJ2-1,TRBV6-1,-,CASSVVTGNNEQFF,TGTGCCAGCAGTGTCGTTACAGGGAACAATGAGCAGTTCTTC
-,TRBJ2-5,TRBV29-1,-,CSATRGLRETQYF,TGCAGCGCCACCAGGGGACTCCGGGAGACCCAGTACTTC
-,TRBJ2-1,TRBV11-2,-,CASSLDGGSYNEQFF,TGTGCCAGCAGCTTAGATGGTGGCTCCTACAATGAGCAGTTCTTC
TRBD1,TRBJ1-2,TRBV2,-,CASSQGTGVDGYTF,TGTGCCAGCAGCCAAGGGACAGGGGTTGATGGCTACACCTTC
-,TRBJ2-3,TRBV29-1,-,CSFGAGIGTDTQYF,TGCAGCTTCGGGGCAGGGATCGGCACAGATACGCAGTATTTT
-,TRBJ2-5,TRBV29-1,-,CSVAPRGPQETQYF,TGCAGCGTTGCCCCCAGGGGCCCCCAAGAGACCCAGTACTTC
TRBD2,TRBJ2-2,TRBV2,-,CASTGYLSSGTGELFF,TGTGCCAGCACGGGATACCTTTCTAGCGGAACCGGGGAGCTGTTTTTT
-,TRBJ2-3,TRBV18,-,CASSPGQSEGDTQYF,TGTGCCAGCTCACCTGGACAGTCGGAGGGAGATACGCAGTATTTT
-,TRBJ1-6,TRBV2,-,CASRGSTGNSPLHF,TGTGCCAGCAGGGGGTCAACTGGTAATTCACCCCTCCACTTT
TRBD1,TRBJ2-7,TRBV6-6,-,CASSYPDRGRAGEQYF,TGTGCCAGCAGTTACCCAGACAGGGGGCGAGCGGGCGAGCAGTACTTC
-,TRBJ1-1,TRBV29-1,-,CSVEGPTGIGEAFF,TGCAGCGTTGAAGGCCCTACAGGGATAGGTGAAGCTTTCTTT
-,TRBJ1-1,TRBV6-5,-,CASSYLGSPIRAFF,TGTGCCAGCAGTTACCTGGGCAGTCCGATTCGGGCTTTCTTT
-,TRBJ1-2,TRBV5-6,-,CASSLGQLGYGYTF,TGTGCCAGCAGCTTGGGGCAGCTGGGCTATGGCTACACCTTC
-,TRBJ1-1,TRBV30,-,CAWSPSRAIYEAFF,TGTGCCTGGAGTCCCAGCAGGGCGATCTATGAAGCTTTCTTT
-,TRBJ1-5,TRBV4-1,-,CASSQGNGYNQPQHF,TGCGCCAGCAGCCAAGGGAACGGTTACAATCAGCCCCAGCATTTT
-,TRBJ2-5,TRBV10-3,-,CAISDHGPRPETQYF,TGTGCCATCAGTGACCATGGTCCCCGCCCAGAGACCCAGTACTTC
-,TRBJ2-2,TRBV5-4,-,CASSLTYTGELFF,TGTGCCAGCAGCTTGACTTACACCGGGGAGCTGTTTTTT
TRBD1,TRBJ2-7,TRBV28,-,CASSSQGLYEQYF,TGTGCCAGCAGTTCACAGGGGCTCTACGAGCAGTACTTC
TRBD1,TRBJ2-4,TRBV4-1,-,CASSQGTRQGSKNIQYF,TGCGCCAGCAGCCAAGGGACCAGACAGGGTTCCAAAAACATTCAGTACTTC
-,TRBJ2-7,TRBV29-1,few,CSVEVQGGYEQYF,TGCAGCGTTGAGGTTCAGGGCGGGTACGAGCAGTACTTC
-,TRBJ2-5,TRBV4-1,-,CASSQAPGQWSETQYF,TGCGCCAGCAGCCAAGCCCCGGGACAATGGTCAGAGACCCAGTACTTC
TRBD1,TRBJ2-3,TRBV29-1,few,CSVMGQLGDTQYF,TGCAGCGTCATGGGACAGCTCGGGGATACGCAGTATTTT
-,TRBJ1-2,TRBV7-9,-,CASSFMGPANYGYTF,TGTGCCAGCAGCTTTATGGGACCCGCTAACTATGGCTACACCTTC